The 29 T cell receptor beta chains below all came from one sample that was sequenced in a study of cytomegalovirus exposure and HLA in healthy donors. The PCR contained 60 Vbeta and 13 Jbeta primers. Using immunoSEQ multiplex PCR, the repertoire was profiled, and TCRdb retains in-frame clones only, with some absent. This table has 110,000 or so clones, around 77% appearing once. The sequencing sample was made of PBMCs. These receptors were collected from a woman in her twenties or thirties in good health and CMV-seropositive.

The chain joins TRBV25-1 to TRBJ2-1, with 8 bases that match TRBD1. J was trimmed by 4 bases and V by 2 bases; bases with no gene match: 4. CDR1 and CDR2 from the germline V gene are MGHDK and SYGVNS. CDR3 size: 15 residues. The CDR3 nucleotides are TGTGCCAGCAGTGAAAGGAGGACAGGGTACAATGAGCAGTTCTTC. It translates to CASSERRTGYNEQFF. Drawing the rest from reference TRBV25-1 and TRBJ2-1, the complete variable domain is EADIYQTPRYLVIGTGKKITLECSQTMGHDKMYWYQQDPGMELHLIHYSYGVNSTEKGDLSSESTVSRIRTEHFPLTLESARPSHTSQYLCASSERRTGYNEQFFGPGTRLTVL.

This clone was counted a few times. V usage is TRBV19 and J usage is TRBJ2-2; 15 bases map to TRBD2. From germline, CDR1 is LNHDA and CDR2 SQIVND (reference sequence). J was trimmed by 5 bases and V by 5 bases; bases with no gene match: 9. The CDR3 totals 18 residues. CDR3 bases: TGTGCCAGTAGTCTCGGACTAGCGGGAGGGCCGGGGACCGGGGAGCTGTTTTTT. Its protein is CASSLGLAGGPGTGELFF.

The chain joins TRBV2 to TRBJ2-4; 8 bases map to TRBD1. J was trimmed by 6 bases and V by 3 bases; bases with no gene match: 4. CDR1 is SNHLY, CDR2 FYNNEI, per germline. The CDR3 runs to 14 residues. Here the CDR3 reads CASSESGQGNIQYF. The CDR3 DNA sequence: TGTGCCAGCAGTGAGAGTGGACAGGGAAACATTCAGTACTTC.

This chain joins TRBV27 and TRBJ2-3; no clear D gene. The ends were cut back, 2 bases at V and 0 bases at J, with 9 bases in the middle. Germline-derived CDR1 and CDR2 are MNHEY and SMNVEV (reference sequence). The CDR3 contains 15 residues. CDR3 nucleotides: TGTGCCAGCAGTTTACTAGGTTCTAGCACAGATACGCAGTATTTT. This translates into CASSLLGSSTDTQYF.

The chain uses TRBV7-9 and TRBJ1-5, with D possibly being TRBD1 (6 bases). The V and J ends lost 6 bases and 2 bases respectively, with 11 bases between them. Germline values: CDR1 SEHNR, CDR2 FQNEAQ (reference sequence). The CDR3 covers 14 residues. The CDR3 here is CASSHSGGNQPQHF. CDR3 bases: TGTGCCAGCAGTCACTCAGGGGGCAATCAGCCCCAGCATTTT.

The V call is TRBV2, the J call TRBJ1-5; tentatively, D is TRBD1 (5 bases). This CDR3 contains 16 residues. The V end lost 7 bases, the J end lost 2 bases, and 18 bases lay between the germline ends. The germline CDR1 and CDR2 sequences are SNHLY and FYNNEI. For the CDR3, the DNA is TGTGCCAGCACTTCCCAGGGCAGGGTAGGCAATCAGCCCCAGCATTTT. Translating it yields CASTSQGRVGNQPQHF.

The chain employs TRBV5-1 and TRBJ1-4; unclear D gene. CDR1 SGHRS and CDR2 YFSETQ come from the germline V gene. The CDR3 is 13 amino acids. Trimming removed 5 bases from V and 7 bases from J, with 12 bases in between. CDR3 sequence (DNA): TGCGCCAGCAGAGGAGTATTCCTTGAAAAACTGTTTTTT. Encoded protein: CASRGVFLEKLFF.

This clone has a single count. J is TRBJ2-7 and V is TRBV9; TRBD2 aligns across 8 bases. This CDR3 is built from 15 residues. The V and J ends lost 4 bases and 3 bases, in that order; junction bases with no gene match: 9. Germline V gene data show CDR1 as SGDLS and CDR2 as YYNGEE. The CDR3 region has the DNA TGTGCCAGCAGCCCCACCGGGACTAGTATCTACGAGCAGTACTTC. Its protein product is CASSPTGTSIYEQYF.

The rearrangement joins TRBV27 to TRBJ2-5, with D possibly being TRBD1 (6 bases). Germline CDR1 MNHEY, CDR2 SMNVEV (reference sequence). Deletions cut 0 bases from V and 5 bases from J, with 16 bases between. This CDR3 region has 16 residues. The CDR3: CASSLSPRGVRETQYF. CDR3 in DNA: TGTGCCAGCAGTTTATCTCCCAGGGGCGTGAGGGAGACCCAGTACTTC.

A few counts support this clone. This chain connects TRBV18 to TRBJ1-1, with 9 bases that match TRBD1. V was clipped by 3 bases and J by 4 bases; unmatched bases: 3. The CDR3 loop spans 14 amino acids. Germline values: CDR1 KGHSH, CDR2 LQKENI. The CDR3 region is CASSPPTGGTEAFF. The CDR3, as DNA: TGTGCCAGCTCACCTCCGACAGGGGGCACTGAAGCTTTCTTT.

V and J are TRBV5-1 and TRBJ1-2, with D uncertain. The CDR3 has 15 residues. Germline V lookup: CDR1 SGHRS, CDR2 YFSETQ. Trimming removed 0 bases at V and 6 bases at J, with 15 bases between. In nucleotides, the CDR3 is TGCGCCAGCAGCTTGGGCGGCTTATCGGCGGATGGCTACACCTTC. This sequence encodes CASSLGGLSADGYTF.

The rearrangement joins TRBV7-8 to TRBJ2-5; D may be TRBD1 (6 bases). Trimming took 6 bases from V and 5 from J, leaving 19 bases between them. CDR3 length equals 15 residues. Germline V gene lookup returns CDR1 SGHVS and CDR2 FQNEAQ. The CDR3 nucleotides are TGTGCCAGCAGTTCTTTACAGGGACACAAGGAGACCCAGTACTTC. This encodes CASSSLQGHKETQYF.

The V gene is TRBV5-1, the J gene TRBJ1-1, with 9 bases aligning to TRBD1. The germline V gene encodes CDR1 SGHRS and CDR2 YFSETQ. V lost 4 bases to trimming and J lost 3 bases; unmatched junction nucleotides: 4. The CDR3 sequence is 14 residues long. The CDR3: CASSPRTGDTEAFF. The DNA for the CDR3 is TGCGCCAGCAGCCCACGGACAGGGGACACTGAAGCTTTCTTT.

This chain connects TRBV7-6 to TRBJ1-2, with TRBD1 as a possible D gene (5 bases). The germline V gene encodes CDR1 SGHVS and CDR2 FNYEAQ. The CDR3 sequence is 14 residues long. Trimming pared 5 bases from V and 4 bases from J, leaving 14 bases between. CDR3 in amino acids: CASSLGGPTYGYTF. Written as DNA, the CDR3 is TGTGCCAGCAGCCTCGGGGGACCTACCTATGGCTACACCTTC.

CDR3 region: CASSERRAGVETQYF. The CDR3, as DNA: TGTGCCAGCAGCGAGAGGCGGGCGGGGGTTGAGACCCAGTACTTC. The V call is TRBV5-4, the J call TRBJ2-5; 7 bases map to TRBD2. V was clipped by 4 bases and J by 5 bases; unmatched bases: 11. There are 15 residues in the CDR3. In germline, CDR1 is SGHNT, CDR2 YYREEE (reference sequence).

The chain joins TRBV9 to TRBJ2-5, with D possibly TRBD2 on 7 matching bases. The V end lost 0 bases, the J end lost 11 bases, and 23 bases lay between the germline ends. This CDR3 spans 16 amino acids. Germline CDR1 and CDR2: SGDLS and YYNGEE. The CDR3 DNA is TGTGCCAGCAGCGTAGGTCCGGGGGGCGGAGCAGTTGAGCAGTACTTC. Its protein product is CASSVGPGGGAVEQYF.

The chain recombines TRBV6-5 with TRBJ1-2, with TRBD1 matching 7 bases. Germline lookup yields CDR1 MNHEY and CDR2 SVGAGI. The CDR3 consists of 14 residues. The V gene end was trimmed by 5 bases and the J gene end by 1 base; junction bases not matched to a gene: 4. The CDR3 sequence is CASSDRESNYGYTF. CDR3 coding DNA: TGTGCCAGCAGTGACAGGGAGAGTAACTATGGCTACACCTTC.

J is TRBJ2-5 and V is TRBV11-3; 8 nucleotides match TRBD2. Per the germline V gene, CDR1 is SGHNT and CDR2 is YENEEA. CDR3 length equals 17 residues. After removal of 0 bases from V and 5 bases from J, the junction contained 11 bases not matched to a gene. The CDR3 spells CASSLDLPGGTKETQYF. The CDR3 DNA reads as TGTGCCAGCAGCTTAGATTTACCGGGGGGGACTAAGGAGACCCAGTACTTC.

This clone was seen a few times. The V call is TRBV27, the J call TRBJ1-3; D gene uncertain. V shed 9 bases and J shed 0 bases, with 3 bases lying between them. The CDR3 spans 11 residues. CDR1 is MNHEY, CDR2 SMNVEV, per germline (reference sequence). CDR3 nucleotides: TGTGCCAGTCGCTCTGGAAACACCATATATTTT. Encoded protein: CASRSGNTIYF.

This clone came up once. The gene calls are TRBV5-1 and TRBJ2-5; the D gene is possibly TRBD1 (7 bases). Germline-derived CDR1 and CDR2 are SGHRS and YFSETQ. The CDR3 covers 13 residues. V lost 7 bases and J 3 bases, leaving 13 bases between the germline ends. CDR3 DNA sequence: TGCGCCAGCGGGGGGACAGCGGAAGAGACCCAGTACTTC. It codes for CASGGTAEETQYF. Full variable domain (rest looked up from reference TRBV5-1 and TRBJ2-5): KAGVTQTPRYLIKTRGQQVTLSCSPISGHRSVSWYQQTPGQGLQFLFEYFSETQRNKGNFPGRFSGRQFSNSRSEMNVSTLELGDSALYLCASGGTAEETQYFGPGTRLLVL.

This sequence joins TRBV6-5 and TRBJ2-5, with D tentatively TRBD2 (6 bases). The V end was cut by 6 bases, the J end by 0 bases, with 14 bases between. This CDR3 comprises 15 residues. In germline, CDR1 is MNHEY, CDR2 SVGAGI. The DNA for the CDR3 is TGTGCCAGCAGAGACTTCGGGGGAAACCAAGAGACCCAGTACTTC. Its protein product is CASRDFGGNQETQYF.

The chain uses TRBV5-1 and TRBJ2-7; TRBD2 is a possible D gene (5 bases). The V end was cut by 0 bases, the J end by 4 bases, with 14 bases between. This CDR3 has 15 amino acids. Germline lookup yields CDR1 SGHRS and CDR2 YFSETQ. CDR3 sequence: CASSLVATSGYEQYF. CDR3 DNA sequence: TGCGCCAGCAGCTTGGTAGCGACCTCGGGGTACGAGCAGTACTTC.

This chain links TRBV11-3 with TRBJ2-1; 9 bases fit TRBD2. CDR1 and CDR2 from the germline V gene are SGHNT and YENEEA. The CDR3 covers 15 residues. With V trimmed by 5 bases and J by 6 bases, 8 bases remained unmatched. The chain's CDR3 is CASSLGSRGGNEQFF. In DNA, the CDR3 is TGTGCCAGCAGCCTAGGGTCGCGGGGGGGCAATGAGCAGTTCTTC.

The chain has TRBV9 and TRBJ1-2, with D possibly matching TRBD1 (6 bases). The CDR3 has 16 amino acids. Deletions cut 4 bases from V and 4 bases from J, with 20 bases between. Germline V CDR1 and CDR2: SGDLS, YYNGEE. The CDR3 region is CASSPRLLMDSYGYTF. The DNA for the CDR3 is TGTGCCAGCAGCCCACGACTACTAATGGACAGCTATGGCTACACCTTC.

V is TRBV7-3 and J is TRBJ2-5, with unresolved D. The CDR3 runs to 13 residues. CDR1 and CDR2 (germline): SGHTA, FQGTGA. V was trimmed by 3 bases and J by 5 bases, leaving 10 bases between them. CDR3 sequence: CASSFQREETQYF. The CDR3 DNA reads TGTGCCAGCAGCTTTCAGCGAGAGGAGACCCAGTACTTC.

This clone was found once. The rearrangement uses TRBV18 and TRBJ1-3, with D perhaps matching TRBD1 (5 bases). V lost 0 bases to trimming and J lost 2 bases, with 8 bases between them. Germline CDR1 is KGHSH and CDR2 is LQKENI. The length of the CDR3 is 15 residues. The CDR3 sequence: CASSPPSQAGNTIYF. The DNA of the CDR3 is TGTGCCAGCTCACCACCTTCACAGGCTGGAAACACCATATATTTT.

The rearrangement joins TRBV18 to TRBJ2-7, with D possibly matching TRBD1 (6 bases). V gave up 2 bases and J gave up 1 base, with 18 bases separating them. This CDR3 is built from 17 residues. The germline CDR1 and CDR2 sequences are KGHSH and LQKENI. CDR3 in amino acids: CASSPLSTGTISYEQYF. The CDR3, as DNA: TGTGCCAGCTCACCATTATCTACAGGGACAATTTCCTACGAGCAGTACTTC.

The chain couples TRBV4-1 to TRBJ2-3; no reliable D call. The CDR3 loop spans 13 amino acids. Trimming took 0 bases from V and 6 from J, leaving 7 bases between them. Germline CDR1 and CDR2: MGHRA and YSYEKL. The chain's CDR3 is CASSQEIGDTQYF. The CDR3 DNA sequence: TGCGCCAGCAGCCAAGAAATCGGGGATACGCAGTATTTT.

The CDR3 DNA reads TGTGCCAGTCGCCTTGGGACAGGGGCCTTAACCGGGGAGCTGTTTTTT. Translated: CASRLGTGALTGELFF. This chain connects TRBV19 to TRBJ2-2; the match to TRBD1 covers 10 bases. CDR1 LNHDA and CDR2 SQIVND come from the germline V gene (reference sequence). The ends lost 8 bases at V and 5 bases at J; junction bases unmatched: 11. The CDR3 totals 16 residues.